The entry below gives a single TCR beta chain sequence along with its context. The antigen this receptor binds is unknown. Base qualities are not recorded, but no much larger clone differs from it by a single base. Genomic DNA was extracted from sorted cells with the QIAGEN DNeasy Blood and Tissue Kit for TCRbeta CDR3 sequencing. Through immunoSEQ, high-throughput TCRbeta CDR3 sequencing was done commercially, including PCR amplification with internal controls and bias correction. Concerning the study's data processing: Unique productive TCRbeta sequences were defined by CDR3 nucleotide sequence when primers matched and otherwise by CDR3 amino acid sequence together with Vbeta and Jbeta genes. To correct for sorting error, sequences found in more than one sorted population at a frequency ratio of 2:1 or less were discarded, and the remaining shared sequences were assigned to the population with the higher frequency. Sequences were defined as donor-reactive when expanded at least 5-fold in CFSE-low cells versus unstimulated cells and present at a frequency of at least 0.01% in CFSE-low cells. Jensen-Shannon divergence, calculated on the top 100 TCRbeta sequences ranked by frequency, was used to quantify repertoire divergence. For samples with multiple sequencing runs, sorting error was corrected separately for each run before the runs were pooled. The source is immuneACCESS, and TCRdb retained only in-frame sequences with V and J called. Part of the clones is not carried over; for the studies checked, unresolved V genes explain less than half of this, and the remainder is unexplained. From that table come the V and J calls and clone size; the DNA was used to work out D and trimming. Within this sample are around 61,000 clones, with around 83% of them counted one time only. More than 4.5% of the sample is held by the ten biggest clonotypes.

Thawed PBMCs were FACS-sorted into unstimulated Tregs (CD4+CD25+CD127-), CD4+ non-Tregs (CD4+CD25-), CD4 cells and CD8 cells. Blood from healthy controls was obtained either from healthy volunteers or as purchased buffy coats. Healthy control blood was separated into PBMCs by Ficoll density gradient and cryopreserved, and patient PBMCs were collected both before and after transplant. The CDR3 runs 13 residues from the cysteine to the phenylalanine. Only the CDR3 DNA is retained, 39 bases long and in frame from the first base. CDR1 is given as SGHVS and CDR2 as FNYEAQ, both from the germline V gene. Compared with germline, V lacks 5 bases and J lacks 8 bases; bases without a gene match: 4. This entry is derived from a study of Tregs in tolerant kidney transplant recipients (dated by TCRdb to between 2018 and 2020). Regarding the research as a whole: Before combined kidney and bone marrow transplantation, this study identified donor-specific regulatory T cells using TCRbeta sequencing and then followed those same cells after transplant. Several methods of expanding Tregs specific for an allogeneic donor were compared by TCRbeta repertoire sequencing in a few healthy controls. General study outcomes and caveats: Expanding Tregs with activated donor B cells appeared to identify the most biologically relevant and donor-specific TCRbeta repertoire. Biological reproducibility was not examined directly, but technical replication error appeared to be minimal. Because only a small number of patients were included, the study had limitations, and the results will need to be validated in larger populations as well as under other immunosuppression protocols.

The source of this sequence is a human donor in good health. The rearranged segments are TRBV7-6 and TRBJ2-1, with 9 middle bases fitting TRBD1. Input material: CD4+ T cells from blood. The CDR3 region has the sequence CASSRDREDEQFF. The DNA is TGTGCCAGCAGCCGGGACAGGGAAGATGAGCAGTTCTTC.